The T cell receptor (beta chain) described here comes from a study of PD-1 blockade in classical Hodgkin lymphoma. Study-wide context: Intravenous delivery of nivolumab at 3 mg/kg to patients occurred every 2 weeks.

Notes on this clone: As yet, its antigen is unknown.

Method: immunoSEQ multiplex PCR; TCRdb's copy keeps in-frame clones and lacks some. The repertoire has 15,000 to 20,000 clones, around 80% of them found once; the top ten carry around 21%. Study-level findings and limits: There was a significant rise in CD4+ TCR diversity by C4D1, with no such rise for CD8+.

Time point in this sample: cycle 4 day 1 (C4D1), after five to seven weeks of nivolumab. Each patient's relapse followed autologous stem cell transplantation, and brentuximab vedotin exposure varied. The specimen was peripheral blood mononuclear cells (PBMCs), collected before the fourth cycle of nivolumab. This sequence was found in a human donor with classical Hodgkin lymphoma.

The CDR3 nucleotides are TGTGCCAGCTCTACCTCCGGGACTAGAGCCACCGGGGAGCTGTTTTTT. As protein: CASSTSGTRATGELFF. This sequence joins TRBV18 and TRBJ2-2; 8 bases are a match to TRBD2. Germline CDR1 reads KGHSH; CDR2 reads LQKENI. CDR3 size: 16 residues. The ends lost 6 bases at V and 4 bases at J; junction bases unmatched: 10. Using reference TRBV18 and TRBJ2-2 for the parts outside the CDR3, the full variable domain is NAGVMQNPRHLVRRRGQEARLRCSPMKGHSHVYWYRQLPEEGLKFMVYLQKENIIDESGMPKERFSAEFPKEGPSILRIQQVVRGDSAAYFCASSTSGTRATGELFFGEGSRLTVL.